Below, 25 T cell receptor beta chains from the same sample are listed, as sequenced in a study of blood T cells in healthy people across ages. The use of a sample-barcoded 5' primer and a J-beta primer mix characterized a second PCR of roughly 7 to 11 cycles. From the 5' RACE reads, TCRdb called clonotypes with MiXCR, one entry per CDR3 protein. The table has 790,000 or so distinct CDR3 sequences, 35% to 50% seen once. Sequencing input: blood. The receptors come from a man older than 75 in good health.

This clonotype was recorded a few times. Possible read error: a much larger clone is one base away. The chain couples TRBV7-8 to TRBJ2-3, with D perhaps TRBD1 or TRBD2 (6 bases each). CDR3 size: 14 residues. Deletions cut 5 bases from V and 6 bases from J, with 15 bases between. Germline V gene sequence: CDR1 SGHVS, CDR2 FQNEAQ. The DNA of the CDR3 is TGTGCCAGCAGCGCGAGGGGGGAAGGGGATACGCAGTATTTT. Encoded protein: CASSARGEGDTQYF.

The rearrangement uses TRBV7-2 and TRBJ2-5; D gene uncertain. The J call is uncertain, as TRBJ2-7 better fits the DNA end. The V gene's germline CDR1 is SGHTA and CDR2 FQGNSA. The CDR3 sequence is 12 residues long. In DNA, the CDR3 is TGTGCCAGCAGCTTAGTGTCCCTCGAGCAGTACTTC. Translated, it gives CASSLVSLEQYF.

In its sample, this clonotype was seen many times. The genes are TRBV20-1 and TRBJ2-3; the match to TRBD2 covers 10 bases. Trimming took 2 bases from V and 1 from J; bases not matched to a gene: 3. The CDR3 spans 15 residues. Per the germline V gene, CDR1 is DFQATT and CDR2 is SNEGSKA (reference sequence). CDR3 loop: CSARLTSGGTDTQYF. CDR3 nucleotides: TGCAGTGCTAGACTTACTAGCGGGGGCACAGATACGCAGTATTTT.

The gene calls are TRBV28 and TRBJ2-1, with TRBD1 matching over 7 bases. Germline V gene data show CDR1 as MDHEN and CDR2 as SYDVKM. After removal of 10 bases from V and 10 bases from J, the junction contained 19 bases not matched to a gene. CDR3 length: 15 amino acids. This chain's CDR3 is CATTVDRDSHYEQFF. The CDR3 DNA follows: TGTGCCACCACTGTCGACCGGGACAGCCACTACGAGCAGTTCTTC.

This clonotype was seen only once. One junction end does not reproduce the germline sequence, and a read error may be involved. V gene TRBV29-1 combines with J gene TRBJ2-1; D may be TRBD1 (6 bases). Germline V CDR1 and CDR2: SQVTM, ANQGSEA. The CDR3 covers 16 residues. The CDR3 loop reads CSVEELGASSYNEQFF. CDR3 DNA: TGCAGCGTTGAAGAACTGGGGGCAAGCTCCTACAACGAGCAGTTCTTC.

The rearrangement uses TRBV7-2 and TRBJ2-7; unclear D gene. The CDR3 spans 15 residues. Trimming took 1 base from V and 0 from J, leaving 10 bases between them. Germline V lookup: CDR1 SGHTA, CDR2 FQGNSA. Here the CDR3 DNA reads TGTGCCAGCAGCTTAGGTGTCCACAGCTCCTACGAGCAGTACTTC. It is translated as CASSLGVHSSYEQYF.

A few counts support this clonotype. The V call is TRBV5-1, the J call TRBJ2-5; D not certain. CDR1 and CDR2 from the germline V gene are SGHRS and YFSETQ. The ends were cut back, 4 bases at V and 2 bases at J, with 15 bases in the middle. This CDR3 comprises 15 residues. The CDR3 DNA sequence: TGCGCCAGCAGCAGGACCCCAACGTTTCAAGAGACCCAGTACTTC. It codes for CASSRTPTFQETQYF.

This clonotype turned up a few times. The chain combines TRBV20-1 with TRBJ2-1; D tentatively fits TRBD1 or TRBD2 (5 bases each). Trimming cost V 3 bases and J 6 bases, with 9 bases left between them. The germline V gene has CDR1 DFQATT and CDR2 SNEGSKA (reference sequence). The CDR3 runs 12 residues. The CDR3 spells CSASQGTNEQFF. CDR3 in DNA: TGCAGTGCTAGTCAAGGGACCAATGAGCAGTTCTTC.

This clonotype was seen repeatedly, ten times or more. The CDR3 region is CASSLGRGLGLTQYF. The CDR3, as DNA: TGTGCCAGCAGCTTAGGTCGGGGGTTAGGGTTGACCCAGTACTTC. The genes are TRBV11-2 and TRBJ2-5; TRBD2 is a possible D gene (6 bases). The CDR3 is 15 residues long. Trimming took 1 base from V and 7 from J, leaving 16 bases between them. Germline CDR1 and CDR2: SGHAT and FQNNGV.

The chain recombines TRBV6-6 with TRBJ2-5, with 11 bases fitting TRBD2. The CDR3 is 17 residues long. Germline CDR1 is MNHNY and CDR2 is SVGAGI (reference sequence). V lost 5 bases, J lost 0 bases, and 8 bases stayed unmatched. The CDR3 spells CASSRFSSGGYQETQYF. The CDR3 bases are TGTGCCAGCAGTCGCTTCTCTAGCGGGGGGTACCAAGAGACCCAGTACTTC.

The J gene is TRBJ2-2, the V gene TRBV20-1; perhaps TRBD2 as D (5 bases). CDR1 is DFQATT, CDR2 SNEGSKA, per germline (reference sequence). The CDR3 extends over 17 amino acids. Trimming took off 1 base at V and 5 bases at J, with 20 bases between the two ends. The CDR3 protein is CSARAHISGIGTGELFF. The DNA for the CDR3 is TGCAGTGCTAGAGCCCATATTTCGGGAATAGGGACCGGGGAGCTGTTTTTT.

V is TRBV15 and J is TRBJ2-7; 8 positions match TRBD2. The CDR3 consists of 15 residues. Germline assignment: CDR1 LNHNV and CDR2 YYDKDF (reference sequence). V lost 3 bases to trimming and J lost 1 base; unmatched junction nucleotides: 5. The CDR3 sequence: CATSRVLAESYEQYF. The CDR3 DNA follows: TGTGCCACCAGCAGGGTACTAGCGGAGTCCTACGAGCAGTACTTC.

In its sample, this clonotype was seen a few times. This chain links TRBV20-1 with TRBJ2-5, with 9 bases identical to TRBD1. Looked up from germline, CDR1 is DFQATT and CDR2 is SNEGSKA (reference sequence). The ends lost 6 bases at V and 4 bases at J; junction bases unmatched: 15. This CDR3 region has 16 residues. The CDR3: CSAEAGQGHGVETQYF. The CDR3 DNA sequence: TGCAGTGCGGAGGCGGGACAGGGTCATGGCGTAGAGACCCAGTACTTC.

The chain employs TRBV18 and TRBJ2-2; maybe TRBD1 (6 bases). The CDR3 length is 16 residues. V dropped 5 bases and J dropped 0 bases, with 13 bases sitting between them. Germline lookup yields CDR1 KGHSH and CDR2 LQKENI. The CDR3 loop is CASSFSGQTNTGELFF. CDR3 nucleotide sequence: TGTGCCAGCTCATTCAGCGGACAGACGAACACCGGGGAGCTGTTTTTT.

This chain uses TRBV29-1 with TRBJ2-5, with 11 bases fitting TRBD2. V dropped 6 bases and J dropped 0; count of bases not matched to a gene: 3. The CDR3 is 14 amino acids. CDR1 and CDR2 (germline): SQVTM, ANQGSEA. CDR3 DNA sequence: TGCAGCGTACGACTAGCGGGATACCAAGAGACCCAGTACTTC. It specifies CSVRLAGYQETQYF.

This chain uses TRBV30 with TRBJ1-1; 7 bases match TRBD1. Germline V gives CDR1 GTSNPN, CDR2 SVGIG (reference sequence). This CDR3 has 11 residues. Losses at the gene ends were 5 bases for V and 6 bases for J; bases not matched to a gene: 3. The CDR3 spells CAWQTGPEAFF. For the CDR3, the DNA is TGTGCCTGGCAGACAGGGCCTGAAGCTTTCTTT.

V and J are TRBV7-2 and TRBJ2-2, with D possibly matching TRBD1 (6 bases). Per the germline V gene, CDR1 is SGHTA and CDR2 is FQGNSA. The length of the CDR3 is 13 residues. Trimming took off 6 bases at V and 2 bases at J, with 7 bases between the two ends. The CDR3 region has the DNA TGTGCCAGCAGGGACAGTAACACCGGGGAGCTGTTTTTT. It is translated as CASRDSNTGELFF.

This clonotype was recorded at least ten times. The chain links TRBV27 to TRBJ2-1; 12 bases line up with TRBD2. Trimming removed 5 bases from V and 7 bases from J; junction bases left unmatched: 9. Germline assignment: CDR1 MNHEY and CDR2 SMNVEV (reference sequence). CDR3 size: 16 residues. In nucleotides, the CDR3 is TGTGCCAGCAGTCCCCGGAGACTAGCGGGAGTTAATGAGCAGTTCTTC. Protein: CASSPRRLAGVNEQFF.

This clonotype showed up just a few times. The chain uses TRBV27 and TRBJ2-2; 12 positions match TRBD2. The CDR3 runs 18 residues. V shed 5 bases, J shed 1 base, and the junction held 8 bases outside the gene matches. Germline-derived CDR1 and CDR2 are MNHEY and SMNVEV (reference sequence). The CDR3 sequence is CASSPRLAGVRNTGELFF. The DNA for the CDR3 is TGTGCCAGCAGTCCACGACTAGCGGGAGTGAGGAACACCGGGGAGCTGTTTTTT.

This chain links TRBV15 with TRBJ2-5; TRBD2 matches 14 bases. Trimming cost V 3 bases and J 5 bases; bases outside gene matches: 8. The germline CDR1 and CDR2 sequences are LNHNV and YYDKDF (reference sequence). CDR3 length: 17 amino acids. The CDR3 is CATSRRLAGGPRETQYF. CDR3 nucleotides: TGTGCCACCAGCAGGAGACTAGCGGGAGGGCCGAGGGAGACCCAGTACTTC.

About this clonotype: A much larger clone differs by one base, so this may be a read error. The genes are TRBV7-9 and TRBJ2-1, with D unresolved. The CDR3 runs 12 residues. Per germline, CDR1 SEHNR and CDR2 FQNEAQ (reference sequence). The chain's CDR3 is CSSDNELPEQFF. The DNA for the CDR3 is TGTTCCAGCGACAATGAGTTACCTGAGCAGTTCTTC.

The chain joins TRBV4-2 to TRBJ2-7, with 9 bases fitting TRBD2. This CDR3 has 15 amino acids. The V gene end was trimmed by 4 bases and the J gene end by 1 base; junction bases not matched to a gene: 5. The germline gives CDR1 LGHNA, CDR2 YNFKEQ. CDR3 region: CASSLAGDWSYEQYF. The DNA for the CDR3 is TGTGCCAGCAGCCTAGCGGGAGACTGGTCCTACGAGCAGTACTTC.

This clonotype occurred many times. The chain recombines TRBV10-3 with TRBJ2-5; D uncertain. V was shortened by 3 bases and J by 1 base, with 9 bases between the two germline ends. Per the germline V gene, CDR1 is ENHRY and CDR2 is SYGVKD. The CDR3 is 14 residues long. This CDR3 is CAISDPRSQETQYF. DNA of the CDR3: TGTGCCATCAGTGATCCCCGTTCCCAAGAGACCCAGTACTTC.

This clonotype was seen more than once but under ten times. The chain joins TRBV20-1 to TRBJ1-5; D remains ambiguous. Trimming took off 4 bases at V and 0 bases at J, with 10 bases between the two ends. The V gene's germline CDR1 is DFQATT and CDR2 SNEGSKA (reference sequence). The CDR3 extends over 14 amino acids. The CDR3 region is CSANSAPSNQPQHF. Here the CDR3 DNA reads TGCAGTGCTAACTCAGCCCCTAGCAATCAGCCCCAGCATTTT.

The rearrangement joins TRBV28 to TRBJ2-1, with TRBD2 matching over 10 bases. Germline CDR1 MDHEN, CDR2 SYDVKM. The trim removed 3 bases at V and 9 bases at J, leaving 8 bases unmatched. The CDR3 totals 15 residues. The CDR3 coding sequence is TGTGCCAGCAGTTTTGGGCTAGCGGGAGTAGTTGAGCAGTTCTTC. It encodes CASSFGLAGVVEQFF. Using reference TRBV28 and TRBJ2-1 for the parts outside the CDR3, the full variable domain is DVKVTQSSRYLVKRTGEKVFLECVQDMDHENMFWYRQDPGLGLRLIYFSYDVKMKEKGDIPEGYSVSREKKERFSLILESASTNQTSMYLCASSFGLAGVVEQFFGPGTRLTVL.